This T cell receptor beta chain was captured by sequencing in a study of T cell changes during pregnancy in multiple sclerosis. Assay used: immunoSEQ multiplex PCR; TCRdb lists only in-frame clones, some missing. The table has around 40,000 clones, approximately 91% seen once. The germline CDR1 and CDR2 sequences are SQVTM and ANQGSEA. V gave up 6 bases and J gave up 5 bases; unmatched junction bases: 10. The CDR3 has 14 residues. The sequence was obtained from a female donor with multiple sclerosis, enrolled in a pregnancy study. This chain joins TRBV29-1 and TRBJ1-1; 9 nucleotides agree with TRBD1. The sample consisted of CD4+ T cells from peripheral blood mononuclear cells, taken before pregnancy. CDR3 sequence: CSVNGDRVWTEAFF. The CDR3 DNA follows: TGCAGCGTCAACGGGGACAGGGTTTGGACTGAAGCTTTCTTT.